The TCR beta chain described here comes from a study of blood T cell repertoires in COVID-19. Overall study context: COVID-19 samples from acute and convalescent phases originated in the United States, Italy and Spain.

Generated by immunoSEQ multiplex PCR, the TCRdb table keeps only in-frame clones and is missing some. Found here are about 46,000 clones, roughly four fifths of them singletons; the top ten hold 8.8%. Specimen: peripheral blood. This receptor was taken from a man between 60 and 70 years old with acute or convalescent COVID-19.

Here the CDR3 reads CSAQGQGAGEKLFF. The CDR3 nucleotides are TGCAGCGCTCAAGGACAGGGGGCCGGTGAAAAACTGTTTTTT. The rearrangement links TRBV29-1 to TRBJ1-4, with 11 bases aligning to TRBD1. Looked up from germline, CDR1 is SQVTM and CDR2 is ANQGSEA. The J segment lost 7 bases and the V segment lost 7 bases, leaving 8 bases of the junction unmatched. The CDR3 has 14 residues.